This T cell receptor beta chain was obtained from a study of identical twins. Template switching introduced a universal primer site, and the cDNA bore unique molecular identifiers. TCRdb passed the 5' RACE reads through MiXCR, listing each CDR3 protein once. The table has 540,000 or so distinct CDR3 sequences, about a fifth seen once. Broader study findings: Researchers caution that invariant MAIT and iNKT cells could partly confound zero-insertion analyses. An excess of low generation probability was shown by twin-shared out-of-frame alpha sequences.

Of note for this clonotype: Its antigen is as yet unknown.

These same data were also listed under a study on yellow fever vaccine responses in identical twins.

Sequences were obtained from CD4+ T cells sorted from blood. This TCR was sampled from a woman in her late teens or twenties in good health.

The CDR3 coding sequence is TGCAGCGTGAGTAGAGGGCGCGACGAGCAGTACTTC. It yields the protein CSVSRGRDEQYF. V and J are TRBV29-1 and TRBJ2-7, with a possible D match to TRBD2 (5 bases). Trimming took off 6 bases at V and 5 bases at J, with 14 bases between the two ends. This CDR3 region has 12 residues. Germline CDR1 SQVTM, CDR2 ANQGSEA.